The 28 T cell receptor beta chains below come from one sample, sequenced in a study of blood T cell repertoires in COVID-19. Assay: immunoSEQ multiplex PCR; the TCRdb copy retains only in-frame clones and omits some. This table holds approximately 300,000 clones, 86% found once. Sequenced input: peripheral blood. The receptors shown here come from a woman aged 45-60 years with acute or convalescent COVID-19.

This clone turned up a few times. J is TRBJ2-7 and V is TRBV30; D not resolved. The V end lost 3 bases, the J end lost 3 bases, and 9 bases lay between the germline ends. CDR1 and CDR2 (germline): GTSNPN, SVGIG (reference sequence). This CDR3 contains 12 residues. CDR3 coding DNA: TGTGCCTGGAGCGATACTTTCTACGAGCAGTACTTC. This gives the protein CAWSDTFYEQYF.

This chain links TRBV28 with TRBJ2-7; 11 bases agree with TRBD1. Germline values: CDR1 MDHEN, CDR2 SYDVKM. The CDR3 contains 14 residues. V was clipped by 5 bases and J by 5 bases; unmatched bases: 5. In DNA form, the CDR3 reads TGTGCCAGCAGTCCGGACAGGGGGCTTAACGAGCAGTACTTC. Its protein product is CASSPDRGLNEQYF.

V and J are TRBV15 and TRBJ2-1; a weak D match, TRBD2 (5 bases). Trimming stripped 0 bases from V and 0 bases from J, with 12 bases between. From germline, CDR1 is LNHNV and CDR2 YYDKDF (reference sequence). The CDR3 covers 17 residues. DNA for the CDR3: TGTGCCACCAGCAGAGATGTTAGCGAGAGCTCCTACAATGAGCAGTTCTTC. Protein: CATSRDVSESSYNEQFF. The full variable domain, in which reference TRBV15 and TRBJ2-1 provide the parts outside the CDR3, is DAMVIQNPRYQVTQFGKPVTLSCSQTLNHNVMYWYQQKSSQAPKLLFHYYDKDFNNEADTPDNFQSRRPNTSFCFLDIRSPGLGDTAMYLCATSRDVSESSYNEQFFGPGTRLTVL.

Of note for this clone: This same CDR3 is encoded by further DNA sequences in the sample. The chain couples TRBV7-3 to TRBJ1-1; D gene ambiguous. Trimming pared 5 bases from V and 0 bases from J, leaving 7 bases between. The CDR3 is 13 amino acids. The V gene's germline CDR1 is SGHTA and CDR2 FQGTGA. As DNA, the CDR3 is TGTGCCAGCAGCCCGACATTGAACACTGAAGCTTTCTTT. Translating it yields CASSPTLNTEAFF.

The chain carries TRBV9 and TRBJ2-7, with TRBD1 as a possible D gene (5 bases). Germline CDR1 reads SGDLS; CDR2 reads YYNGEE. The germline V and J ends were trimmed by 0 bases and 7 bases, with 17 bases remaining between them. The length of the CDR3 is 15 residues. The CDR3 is CASSVEGRVGSEQYF. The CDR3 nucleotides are TGTGCCAGCAGCGTAGAGGGCAGGGTGGGCTCTGAGCAGTACTTC. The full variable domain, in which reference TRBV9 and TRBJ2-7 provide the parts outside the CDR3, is DSGVTQTPKHLITATGQRVTLRCSPRSGDLSVYWYQQSLDQGLQFLIQYYNGEERAKGNILERFSAQQFPDLHSELNLSSLELGDSALYFCASSVEGRVGSEQYFGPGTRLTVT.

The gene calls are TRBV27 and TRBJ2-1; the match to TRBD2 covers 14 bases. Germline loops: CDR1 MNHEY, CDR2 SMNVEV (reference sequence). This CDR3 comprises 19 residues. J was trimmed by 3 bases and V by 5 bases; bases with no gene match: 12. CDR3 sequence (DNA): TGTGCCAGCAGTCGAAAGGGACTAGCGGGAGTTCTTTTCTACAATGAGCAGTTCTTC. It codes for CASSRKGLAGVLFYNEQFF.

The DNA for the CDR3 is TGCGCCAGCAGCTTGGGGCAGGGTGGTCAGCCCCAGCATTTT. Protein product: CASSLGQGGQPQHF. The chain has TRBV5-1 and TRBJ1-5; D perhaps matches TRBD1 (5 bases). CDR1 SGHRS and CDR2 YFSETQ come from the germline V gene. This CDR3 is built from 14 residues. V gave up 0 bases and J gave up 6 bases, with 10 bases separating them.

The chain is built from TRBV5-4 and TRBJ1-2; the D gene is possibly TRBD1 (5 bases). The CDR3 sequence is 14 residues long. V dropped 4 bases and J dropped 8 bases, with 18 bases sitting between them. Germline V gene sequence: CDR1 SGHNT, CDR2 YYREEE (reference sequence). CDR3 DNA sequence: TGTGCCAGCAGCCTATTGGGGGGAATGGGAGGCTACACCTTC. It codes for CASSLLGGMGGYTF.

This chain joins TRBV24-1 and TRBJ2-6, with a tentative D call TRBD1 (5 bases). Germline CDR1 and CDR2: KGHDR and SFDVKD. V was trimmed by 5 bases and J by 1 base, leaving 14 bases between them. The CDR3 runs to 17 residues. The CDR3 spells CATSGSQGRSGANVLTF. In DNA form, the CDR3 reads TGTGCCACCAGTGGCAGCCAGGGTCGTTCTGGGGCCAACGTCCTGACTTTC.

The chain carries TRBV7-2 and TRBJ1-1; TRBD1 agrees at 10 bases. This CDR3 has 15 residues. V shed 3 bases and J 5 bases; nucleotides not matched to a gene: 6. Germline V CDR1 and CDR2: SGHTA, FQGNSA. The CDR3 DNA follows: TGTGCCAGCAGCTTGTTCCGGGACAGGGGAACTGAAGCTTTCTTT. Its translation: CASSLFRDRGTEAFF.

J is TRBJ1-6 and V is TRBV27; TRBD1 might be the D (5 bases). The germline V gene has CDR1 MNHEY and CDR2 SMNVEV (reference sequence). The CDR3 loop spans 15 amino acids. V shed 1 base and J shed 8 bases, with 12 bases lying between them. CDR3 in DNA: TGTGCCAGCAGTTTATTGGGCAGGGAGGATTCACCCCTCCACTTT. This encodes CASSLLGREDSPLHF.

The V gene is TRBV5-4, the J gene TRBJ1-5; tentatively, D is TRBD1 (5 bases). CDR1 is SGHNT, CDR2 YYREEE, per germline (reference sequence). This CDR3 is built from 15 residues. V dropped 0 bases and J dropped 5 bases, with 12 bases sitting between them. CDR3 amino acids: CASSLAGRVDQPQHF. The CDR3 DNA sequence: TGTGCCAGCAGCTTGGCCGGCAGGGTGGATCAGCCCCAGCATTTT.

CDR3 nucleotide sequence: TGTGCCAGCAGTGAAGTGGACAGGGGCTCTGGAAACACCATATATTTT. It specifies CASSEVDRGSGNTIYF. The genes are TRBV6-1 and TRBJ1-3, with 9 positions matching TRBD1. V was pared by 1 base and J by 0 bases, with 1 base of the junction left unmatched. CDR1 is MNHNS, CDR2 SASEGT, per germline. CDR3 size: 16 residues.

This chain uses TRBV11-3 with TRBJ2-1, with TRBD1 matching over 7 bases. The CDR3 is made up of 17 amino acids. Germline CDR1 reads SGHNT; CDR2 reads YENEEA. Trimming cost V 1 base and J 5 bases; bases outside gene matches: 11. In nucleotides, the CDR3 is TGTGCCAGCAGCTTAGGGGCGCACTTGAGGGGGCACAATGAGCAGTTCTTC. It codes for CASSLGAHLRGHNEQFF.

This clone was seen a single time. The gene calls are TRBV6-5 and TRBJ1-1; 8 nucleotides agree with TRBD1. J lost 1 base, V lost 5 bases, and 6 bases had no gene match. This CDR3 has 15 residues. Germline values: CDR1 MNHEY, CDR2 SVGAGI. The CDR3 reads CASSLLQGANTEAFF. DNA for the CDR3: TGTGCCAGCAGTCTACTTCAGGGGGCGAACACTGAAGCTTTCTTT.

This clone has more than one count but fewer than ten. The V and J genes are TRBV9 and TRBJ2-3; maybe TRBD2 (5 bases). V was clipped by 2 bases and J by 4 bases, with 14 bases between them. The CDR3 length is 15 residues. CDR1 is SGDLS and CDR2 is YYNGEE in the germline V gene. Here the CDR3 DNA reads TGTGCCAGCAGCGTCGGCGGACGGAGGTCAGATACGCAGTATTTT. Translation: CASSVGGRRSDTQYF. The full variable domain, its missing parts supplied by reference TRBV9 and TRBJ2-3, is DSGVTQTPKHLITATGQRVTLRCSPRSGDLSVYWYQQSLDQGLQFLIQYYNGEERAKGNILERFSAQQFPDLHSELNLSSLELGDSALYFCASSVGGRRSDTQYFGPGTRLTVL.

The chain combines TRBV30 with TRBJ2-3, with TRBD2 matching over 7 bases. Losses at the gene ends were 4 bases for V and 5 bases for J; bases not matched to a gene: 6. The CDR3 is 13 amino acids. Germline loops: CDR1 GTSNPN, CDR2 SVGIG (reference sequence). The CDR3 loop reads CAWNAGAGDTQYF. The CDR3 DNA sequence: TGTGCCTGGAATGCGGGAGCGGGAGATACGCAGTATTTT.

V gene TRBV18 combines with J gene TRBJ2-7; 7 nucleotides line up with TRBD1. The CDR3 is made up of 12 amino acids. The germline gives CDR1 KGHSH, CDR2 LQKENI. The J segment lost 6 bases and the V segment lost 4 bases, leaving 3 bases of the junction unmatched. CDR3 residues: CASSRRDSEQYF. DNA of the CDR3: TGTGCCAGCTCACGAAGGGACAGCGAGCAGTACTTC.

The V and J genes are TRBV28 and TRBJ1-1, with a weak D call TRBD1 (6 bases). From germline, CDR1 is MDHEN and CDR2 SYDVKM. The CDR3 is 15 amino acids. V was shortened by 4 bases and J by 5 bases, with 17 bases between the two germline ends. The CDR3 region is CASSSWTVPRTEAFF. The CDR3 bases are TGTGCCAGCAGTTCCTGGACAGTCCCCCGGACTGAAGCTTTCTTT.

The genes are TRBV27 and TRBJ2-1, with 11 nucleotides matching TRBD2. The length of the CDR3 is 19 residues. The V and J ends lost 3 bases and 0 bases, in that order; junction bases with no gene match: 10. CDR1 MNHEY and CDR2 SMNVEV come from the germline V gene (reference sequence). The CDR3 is CASSFLGATSGSSYNEQFF. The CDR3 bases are TGTGCCAGCAGTTTCTTGGGGGCAACTAGCGGGAGCTCCTACAATGAGCAGTTCTTC.

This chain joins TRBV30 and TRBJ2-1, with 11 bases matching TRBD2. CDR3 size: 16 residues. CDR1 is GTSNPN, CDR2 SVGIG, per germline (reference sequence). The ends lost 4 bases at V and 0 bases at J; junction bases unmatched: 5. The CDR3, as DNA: TGTGCCTGGACTTTAGCGGGAGGGAGCTCCTACAATGAGCAGTTCTTC. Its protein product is CAWTLAGGSSYNEQFF.

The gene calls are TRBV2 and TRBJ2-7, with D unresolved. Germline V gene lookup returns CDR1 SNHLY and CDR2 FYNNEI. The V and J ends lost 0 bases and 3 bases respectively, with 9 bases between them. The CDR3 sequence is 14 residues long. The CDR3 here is CASSEAPSSYEQYF. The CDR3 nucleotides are TGTGCCAGCAGTGAAGCTCCGTCGAGCTACGAGCAGTACTTC.

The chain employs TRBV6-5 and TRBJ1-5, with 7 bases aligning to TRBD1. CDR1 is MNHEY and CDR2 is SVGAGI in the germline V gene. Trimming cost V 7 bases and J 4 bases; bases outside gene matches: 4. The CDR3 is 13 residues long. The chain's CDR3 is CASTPQGNQPQHF. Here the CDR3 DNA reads TGTGCCAGCACCCCACAGGGGAATCAGCCCCAGCATTTT.

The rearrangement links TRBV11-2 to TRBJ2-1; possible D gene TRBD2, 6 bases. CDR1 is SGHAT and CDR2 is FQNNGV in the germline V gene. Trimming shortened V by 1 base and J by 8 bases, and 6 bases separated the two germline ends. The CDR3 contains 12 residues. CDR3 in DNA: TGTGCCAGCAGCTTAGCGGGGGATGAGCAGTTCTTC. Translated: CASSLAGDEQFF.

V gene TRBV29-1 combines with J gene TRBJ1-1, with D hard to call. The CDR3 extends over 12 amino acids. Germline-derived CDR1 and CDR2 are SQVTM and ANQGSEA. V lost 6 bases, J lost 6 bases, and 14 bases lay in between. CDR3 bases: TGCAGCGTGCAAGCAATGGTGGCTGAAGCTTTCTTT. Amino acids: CSVQAMVAEAFF. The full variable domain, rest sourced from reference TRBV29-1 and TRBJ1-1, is SAVISQKPSRDICQRGTSLTIQCQVDSQVTMMFWYRQQPGQSLTLIATANQGSEATYESGFVIDKFPISRPNLTFSTLTVSNMSPEDSSIYLCSVQAMVAEAFFGQGTRLTVV.

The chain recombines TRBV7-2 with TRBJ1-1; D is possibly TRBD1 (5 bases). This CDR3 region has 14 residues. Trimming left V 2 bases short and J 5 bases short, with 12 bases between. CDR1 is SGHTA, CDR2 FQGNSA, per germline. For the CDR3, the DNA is TGTGCCAGCAGCTTACAGGGTAGTGGAACTGAAGCTTTCTTT. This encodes CASSLQGSGTEAFF.

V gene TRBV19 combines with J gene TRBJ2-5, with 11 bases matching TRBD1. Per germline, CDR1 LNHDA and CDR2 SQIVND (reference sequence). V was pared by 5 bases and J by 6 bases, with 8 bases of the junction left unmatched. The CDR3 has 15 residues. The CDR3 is CASSPGTGGMKTQYF. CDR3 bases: TGTGCCAGTAGTCCGGGGACAGGGGGTATGAAGACCCAGTACTTC.

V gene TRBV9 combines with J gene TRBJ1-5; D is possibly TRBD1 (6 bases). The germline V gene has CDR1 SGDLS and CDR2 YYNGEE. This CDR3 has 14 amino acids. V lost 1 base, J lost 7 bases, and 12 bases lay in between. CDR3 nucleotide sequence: TGTGCCAGCAGCGTACAGGGGTCTGGCCAGCCCCAGCATTTT. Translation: CASSVQGSGQPQHF.